These T cell receptor beta chains were read from a single sample in a study of blood T cell repertoires in COVID-19. Profiling relied on immunoSEQ multiplex PCR, and the TCRdb table lists in-frame clones only, not all of them. Of some 250,000 clones detected, approximately 77% appear once; the ten largest clones hold less than 4%. Sample: peripheral blood. These receptor sequences come from a woman younger than 30 with acute or convalescent COVID-19. The CDR3 runs from the conserved cysteine through the conserved F or W. Fields, in order: CDR3 protein, CDR3 DNA, V gene, J gene, clone size, D gene. The D gene is left open where the match is weak. Rows may omit the clone size; those that give it use once, few, many or a size class.

CDR3: CASALAGEYNEQFF
DNA: TGCGCCAGCGCCCTAGCGGGGGAATACAATGAGCAGTTCTTC
V: TRBV4-1
J: TRBJ2-1
size: few
D: TRBD2

CDR3: CASSPGHRDNSPLHF
DNA: TGCGCCAGCAGCCCGGGACACCGTGATAATTCACCCCTCCACTTT
V: TRBV5-1
J: TRBJ1-6
size: -
D: -

CDR3: CAWSVIGGQETQYF
DNA: TGTGCCTGGAGTGTGATCGGAGGACAAGAGACCCAGTACTTC
V: TRBV30
J: TRBJ2-5
size: -
D: -

CDR3: CASSQEGAPYNEQFF
DNA: TGCGCCAGCAGCCAAGAGGGAGCCCCCTACAATGAGCAGTTCTTC
V: TRBV4-1
J: TRBJ2-1
size: -
D: -

CDR3: CASSEASGNQETQYF
DNA: TGTGCCAGCAGTGAAGCTTCAGGGAACCAAGAGACCCAGTACTTC
V: TRBV6-1
J: TRBJ2-5
size: few
D: -

CDR3: CATSGLAGAYEQYF
DNA: TGTGCCACCAGCGGACTAGCGGGAGCTTACGAGCAGTACTTC
V: TRBV15
J: TRBJ2-7
size: -
D: TRBD2

CDR3: CASSLIRGPAFF
DNA: TGTGCCAGCAGTTTAATCAGGGGACCAGCTTTCTTT
V: TRBV28
J: TRBJ1-1
size: -
D: -

CDR3: CASSSAWTGSTDTQYF
DNA: TGTGCCAGCAGCTCCGCATGGACAGGGTCGACAGATACGCAGTATTTT
V: TRBV5-5
J: TRBJ2-3
size: -
D: TRBD1

CDR3: CASSSQSNEQFF
DNA: TGTGCCAGCAGCTCACAGAGCAATGAGCAGTTCTTC
V: TRBV11-3
J: TRBJ2-1
size: -
D: -

CDR3: CSAIDGSSYNEQFF
DNA: TGCAGTGCTATTGACGGGAGCTCCTACAATGAGCAGTTCTTC
V: TRBV20-1
J: TRBJ2-1
size: few
D: -

CDR3: CASSLNPRVEQYF
DNA: TGTGCCAGCAGTTTAAACCCTCGGGTCGAGCAGTACTTC
V: TRBV27
J: TRBJ2-7
size: -
D: -

CDR3: CASSLFPGGFANEQFF
DNA: TGTGCCAGCAGTTTATTCCCGGGAGGTTTTGCGAATGAGCAGTTCTTC
V: TRBV27
J: TRBJ2-1
size: -
D: TRBD2

CDR3: CASSQDYGQGRGELFF
DNA: TGCGCCAGCAGCCAAGATTACGGGCAGGGGCGGGGGGAGCTGTTTTTT
V: TRBV4-3
J: TRBJ2-2
size: -
D: -

CDR3: CASSDQLAGGSGQFF
DNA: TGTGCCAGCAGTGATCAGCTAGCGGGAGGATCTGGGCAGTTCTTC
V: TRBV2
J: TRBJ2-1
size: -
D: TRBD2

CDR3: CASSFRGGETQYF
DNA: TGTGCCAGCAGCTTTAGGGGGGGAGAGACCCAGTACTTC
V: TRBV7-2
J: TRBJ2-5
size: -
D: -

CDR3: CASDISTGYQPQHF
DNA: TGTGCCAGCGATATCTCGACAGGGTATCAGCCCCAGCATTTT
V: TRBV2
J: TRBJ1-5
size: few
D: TRBD1

CDR3: CASSYSSAENTEAFF
DNA: TGTGCCAGCAGTTACTCTTCGGCGGAGAACACTGAAGCTTTCTTT
V: TRBV6-5
J: TRBJ1-1
size: few
D: -

CDR3: CASSSFRVWDGYTF
DNA: TGTGCCAGCAGTTCCTTCAGGGTTTGGGATGGCTACACCTTC
V: TRBV27
J: TRBJ1-2
size: -
D: -

CDR3: CASSLAVKHREQYF
DNA: TGTGCCAGCAGCTTGGCCGTTAAGCATCGCGAGCAGTACTTC
V: TRBV5-5
J: TRBJ2-7
size: -
D: -

CDR3: CASSPGQGAYEQYF
DNA: TGCGCCAGCAGCCCCGGACAGGGAGCCTACGAGCAGTACTTC
V: TRBV5-1
J: TRBJ2-7
size: -
D: TRBD1

CDR3: CASSPGTGGLMNTEAFF
DNA: TGTGCCAGCTCACCAGGAACAGGTGGTTTGATGAACACTGAAGCTTTCTTT
V: TRBV18
J: TRBJ1-1
size: -
D: -

CDR3: CASYDGGGYEKLFF
DNA: TGTGCCAGCTATGACGGGGGAGGTTATGAAAAACTGTTTTTT
V: TRBV6-5
J: TRBJ1-4
size: -
D: -

CDR3: CASSQVGVGGGYEQYF
DNA: TGTGCCAGCAGCCAAGTAGGAGTGGGTGGCGGCTACGAGCAGTACTTC
V: TRBV14
J: TRBJ2-7
size: -
D: -

CDR3: CASSGLITANTEAFF
DNA: TGTGCCAGCAGTGGCCTAATAACAGCAAACACTGAAGCTTTCTTT
V: TRBV28
J: TRBJ1-1
size: few
D: -

CDR3: CASSLVRGSGALAKNIQYF
DNA: TGTGCCAGCAGCTTAGTTAGGGGTAGCGGGGCGCTAGCCAAAAACATTCAGTACTTC
V: TRBV7-2
J: TRBJ2-4
size: -
D: TRBD2

CDR3: CASSFSGGNYGYTF
DNA: TGTGCCAGCAGTTTTTCGGGGGGGAACTATGGCTACACCTTC
V: TRBV28
J: TRBJ1-2
size: once
D: -

CDR3: CASSFQPGLAGDSYEQYF
DNA: TGTGCCAGCAGTTTCCAACCGGGACTAGCGGGAGACTCCTACGAGCAGTACTTC
V: TRBV28
J: TRBJ2-7
size: -
D: TRBD2

CDR3: CASKGTRGNAEAFF
DNA: TGTGCCAGCAAAGGGACCAGGGGGAACGCTGAAGCTTTCTTT
V: TRBV27
J: TRBJ1-1
size: -
D: TRBD1

CDR3: CASSLEVGDEQYF
DNA: TGTGCCAGCAGCTTAGAGGTAGGAGACGAGCAGTACTTC
V: TRBV11-2
J: TRBJ2-7
size: -
D: -

CDR3: CASSLVPSGRTGELFF
DNA: TGTGCCAGCAGCTTAGTTCCTAGCGGGAGAACCGGGGAGCTGTTTTTT
V: TRBV7-9
J: TRBJ2-2
size: -
D: TRBD2

CDR3: CASSSRQGDSYEQYF
DNA: TGTGCCAGCTCCAGCCGACAGGGGGATTCCTACGAGCAGTACTTC
V: TRBV18
J: TRBJ2-7
size: -
D: TRBD1

CDR3: CASSYGGGETQYF
DNA: TGTGCCAGCAGCTACGGGGGTGGGGAGACCCAGTACTTC
V: TRBV11-3
J: TRBJ2-5
size: -
D: -

CDR3: CASSIPQGIDRANTF
DNA: TGTGCCAGCAGCATACCCCAGGGGATTGATCGGGCCAATACCTTC
V: TRBV6-1
J: TRBJ1-2
size: -
D: -

CDR3: CAWSRDTRYEQYF
DNA: TGTGCCTGGAGTCGGGACACCCGCTACGAGCAGTACTTC
V: TRBV30
J: TRBJ2-7
size: -
D: -

CDR3: CASSQEIQGNYEQYF
DNA: TGTGCCAGCAGCCAAGAGATACAGGGAAACTACGAGCAGTACTTC
V: TRBV4-2
J: TRBJ2-7
size: -
D: -

CDR3: CASRDPGLLLSGANVLTF
DNA: TGTGCCAGCAGAGACCCGGGACTTTTACTGTCTGGGGCCAACGTCCTGACTTTC
V: TRBV2
J: TRBJ2-6
size: -
D: -

CDR3: CASSSRDRASYEQYF
DNA: TGTGCCAGCAGCTCCCGGGACAGGGCCTCCTACGAGCAGTACTTC
V: TRBV7-6
J: TRBJ2-7
size: once
D: TRBD1

CDR3: CASSSGQYLYGYTF
DNA: TGTGCCAGCAGTTCAGGACAGTACCTCTATGGCTACACCTTC
V: TRBV27
J: TRBJ1-2
size: -
D: -

CDR3: CASSIGLADTQYF
DNA: TGTGCCAGTAGTATAGGGCTAGCGGATACGCAGTATTTT
V: TRBV19
J: TRBJ2-3
size: -
D: -

CDR3: CAWSDPPTGAGNTIYF
DNA: TGTGCCTGGAGTGACCCACCGACAGGAGCAGGAAACACCATATATTTT
V: TRBV30
J: TRBJ1-3
size: -
D: -

CDR3: CASSWTSGTRQSETQYF
DNA: TGTGCCAGCAGTTGGACTAGCGGGACTCGGCAAAGCGAGACCCAGTACTTC
V: TRBV2
J: TRBJ2-5
size: once
D: TRBD2

CDR3: CASSLGGNTEAFF
DNA: TGTGCCAGCAGTTTGGGGGGGAACACTGAAGCTTTCTTT
V: TRBV6-5
J: TRBJ1-1
size: -
D: -

CDR3: CASSMERQGAGETQYF
DNA: TGTGCCAGTAGTATGGAAAGACAGGGGGCAGGAGAGACTCAGTACTTC
V: TRBV19
J: TRBJ2-5
size: -
D: TRBD1

CDR3: CASRSTGGSSYEQYF
DNA: TGTGCCAGCCGATCGACAGGGGGAAGCTCCTACGAGCAGTACTTC
V: TRBV27
J: TRBJ2-7
size: -
D: TRBD1

CDR3: CASSATSGSLYEQYF
DNA: TGTGCCAGCAGCGCCACTAGCGGGAGTCTTTACGAGCAGTACTTC
V: TRBV2
J: TRBJ2-7
size: -
D: TRBD2

CDR3: CASSSTGLAGVEQYF
DNA: TGTGCCAGCAGCTCGACGGGACTAGCGGGAGTCGAGCAGTACTTC
V: TRBV7-6
J: TRBJ2-7
size: -
D: TRBD2

CDR3: CASSVGTSGISYNEQFF
DNA: TGTGCCAGCAGCGTAGGGACTAGCGGGATATCCTACAATGAGCAGTTCTTC
V: TRBV9
J: TRBJ2-1
size: -
D: TRBD2

CDR3: CASSITGLGANVLTF
DNA: TGTGCCAGCAGTATAACAGGGTTGGGGGCCAACGTCCTGACTTTC
V: TRBV28
J: TRBJ2-6
size: -
D: -

CDR3: CASSRPGQGNSPLHF
DNA: TGTGCCAGCAGCAGACCGGGACAGGGGAATTCACCCCTCCACTTT
V: TRBV27
J: TRBJ1-6
size: -
D: TRBD1

CDR3: CASSWTGAYNEKLFF
DNA: TGTGCCAGCAGTTGGACAGGGGCCTACAATGAAAAACTGTTTTTT
V: TRBV11-2
J: TRBJ1-4
size: -
D: TRBD1

CDR3: CASSSPDGGEKLFF
DNA: TGTGCCAGCAGCTCACCGGACGGGGGGGAAAAACTGTTTTTT
V: TRBV7-9
J: TRBJ1-4
size: -
D: -